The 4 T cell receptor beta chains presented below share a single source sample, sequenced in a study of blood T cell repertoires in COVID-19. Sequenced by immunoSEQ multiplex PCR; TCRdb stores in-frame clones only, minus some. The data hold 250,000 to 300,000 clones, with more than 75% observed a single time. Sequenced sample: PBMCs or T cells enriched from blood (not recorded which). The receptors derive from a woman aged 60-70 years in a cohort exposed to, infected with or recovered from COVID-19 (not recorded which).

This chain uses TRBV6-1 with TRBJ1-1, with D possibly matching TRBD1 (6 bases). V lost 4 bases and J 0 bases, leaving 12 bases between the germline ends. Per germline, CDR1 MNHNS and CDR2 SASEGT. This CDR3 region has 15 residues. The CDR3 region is CASSGGQIMNTEAFF. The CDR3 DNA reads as TGTGCCAGCAGTGGCGGACAGATCATGAACACTGAAGCTTTCTTT.

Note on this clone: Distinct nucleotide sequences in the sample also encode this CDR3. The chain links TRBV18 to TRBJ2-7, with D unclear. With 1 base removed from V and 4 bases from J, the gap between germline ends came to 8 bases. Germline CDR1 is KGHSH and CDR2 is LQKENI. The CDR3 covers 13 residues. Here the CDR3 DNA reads TGTGCCAGCTCACCACAGAGAGCTTACGAGCAGTACTTC. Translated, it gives CASSPQRAYEQYF.

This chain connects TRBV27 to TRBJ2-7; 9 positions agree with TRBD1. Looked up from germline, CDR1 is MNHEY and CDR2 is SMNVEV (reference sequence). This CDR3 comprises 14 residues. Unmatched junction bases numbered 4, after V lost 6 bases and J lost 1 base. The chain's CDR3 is CASSRDRDSYEQYF. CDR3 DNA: TGTGCCAGCAGCCGGGACAGGGATTCCTACGAGCAGTACTTC.

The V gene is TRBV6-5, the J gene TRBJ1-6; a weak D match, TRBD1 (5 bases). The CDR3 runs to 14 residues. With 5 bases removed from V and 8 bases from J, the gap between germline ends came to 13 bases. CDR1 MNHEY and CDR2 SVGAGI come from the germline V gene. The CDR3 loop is CASSRQTGDSPLHF. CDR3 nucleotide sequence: TGTGCCAGCAGTAGACAGACCGGCGATTCACCCCTCCACTTT.